The 2 T cell receptor beta chains in this list originate from one sample, sequenced in a study of regulatory and conventional T cells in RAG deficiency. The sorted regulatory T cells were CD4+, CD25-high and CD127-low, with genomic DNA sequenced. Generated by immunoSEQ multiplex PCR, the TCRdb table keeps only in-frame clones and is missing some. The sample consists of roughly 28,000 clones, about 90% of them appearing once. The sample was also linked to a second study, of regulatory T cells. That work contributes: The PCR used 52 TRBV and 13 TRBJ primers.

The sequenced sample consisted of Tregs sorted from blood. These receptor sequences come from a human donor in good health.

This clone was counted a few times. CDR3 nucleotides: TGTGCCACTGAGGACGGGAGAAATGGCTACACCTTC. Translation: CATEDGRNGYTF. The chain recombines TRBV28 with TRBJ1-2; D is uncertain. The V gene lost 10 bases and the J gene lost 6 bases, with 15 bases spanning the gap. Germline CDR1 MDHEN, CDR2 SYDVKM. This CDR3 spans 12 amino acids.

The V gene is TRBV5-6, the J gene TRBJ1-3; no clear D. V was clipped by 3 bases and J by 1 base, with 8 bases between them. The CDR3 is made up of 14 amino acids. Per the germline V gene, CDR1 is SGHDT and CDR2 is YYEEEE. Here the CDR3 reads CASSSTGSGNTIYF. For the CDR3, the DNA is TGTGCCAGCAGCTCGACGGGATCTGGAAACACCATATATTTT.